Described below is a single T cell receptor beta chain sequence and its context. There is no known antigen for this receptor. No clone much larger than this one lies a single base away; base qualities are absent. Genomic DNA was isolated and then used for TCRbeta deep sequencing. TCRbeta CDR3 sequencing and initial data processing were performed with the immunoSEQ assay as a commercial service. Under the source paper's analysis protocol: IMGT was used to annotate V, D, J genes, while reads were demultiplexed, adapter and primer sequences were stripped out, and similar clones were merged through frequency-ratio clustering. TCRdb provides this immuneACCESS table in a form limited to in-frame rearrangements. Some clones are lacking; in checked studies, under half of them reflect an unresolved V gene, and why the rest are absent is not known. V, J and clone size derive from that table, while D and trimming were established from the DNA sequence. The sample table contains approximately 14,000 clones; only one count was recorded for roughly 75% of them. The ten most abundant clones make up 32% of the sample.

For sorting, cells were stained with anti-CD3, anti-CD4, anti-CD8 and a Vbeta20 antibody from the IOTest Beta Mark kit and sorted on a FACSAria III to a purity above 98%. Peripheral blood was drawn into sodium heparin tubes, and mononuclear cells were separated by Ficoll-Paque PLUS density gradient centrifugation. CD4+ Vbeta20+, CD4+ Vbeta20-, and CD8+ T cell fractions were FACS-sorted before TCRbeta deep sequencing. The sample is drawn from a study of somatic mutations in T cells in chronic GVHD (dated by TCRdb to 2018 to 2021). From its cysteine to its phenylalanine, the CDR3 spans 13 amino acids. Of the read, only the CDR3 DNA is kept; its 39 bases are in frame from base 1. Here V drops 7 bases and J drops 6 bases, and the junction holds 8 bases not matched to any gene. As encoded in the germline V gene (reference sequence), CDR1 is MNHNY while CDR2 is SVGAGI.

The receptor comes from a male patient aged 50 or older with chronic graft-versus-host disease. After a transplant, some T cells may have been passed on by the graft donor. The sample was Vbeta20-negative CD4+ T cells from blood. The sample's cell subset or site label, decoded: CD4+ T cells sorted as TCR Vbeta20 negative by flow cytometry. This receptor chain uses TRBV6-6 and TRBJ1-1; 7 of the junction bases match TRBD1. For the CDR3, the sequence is CASNAPGTAEAFF. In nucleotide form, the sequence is TGTGCCAGCAATGCACCCGGGACAGCTGAAGCTTTCTTT.